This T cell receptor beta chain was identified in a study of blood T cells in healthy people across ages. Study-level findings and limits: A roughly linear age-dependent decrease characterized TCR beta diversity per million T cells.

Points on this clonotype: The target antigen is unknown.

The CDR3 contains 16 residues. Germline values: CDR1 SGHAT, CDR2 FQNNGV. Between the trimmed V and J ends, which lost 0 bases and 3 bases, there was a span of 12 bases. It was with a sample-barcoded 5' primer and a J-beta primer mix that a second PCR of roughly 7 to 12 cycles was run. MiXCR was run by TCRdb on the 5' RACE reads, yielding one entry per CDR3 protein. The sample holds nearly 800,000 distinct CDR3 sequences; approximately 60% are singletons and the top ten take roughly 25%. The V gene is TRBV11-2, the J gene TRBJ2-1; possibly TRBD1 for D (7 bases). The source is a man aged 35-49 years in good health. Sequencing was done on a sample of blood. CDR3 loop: CASSLDGGQRYNEQFF. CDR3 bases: TGTGCCAGCAGCTTAGACGGGGGACAGCGCTACAATGAGCAGTTCTTC. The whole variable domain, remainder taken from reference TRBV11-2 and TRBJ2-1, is EAGVAQSPRYKIIEKRQSVAFWCNPISGHATLYWYQQILGQGPKLLIQFQNNGVVDDSQLPKDRFSAERLKGVDSTLKIQPAKLEDSAVYLCASSLDGGQRYNEQFFGPGTRLTVL.